This TCR beta chain was identified during a study of T cell responses to AZD1222 COVID-19 vaccine. General study results and limits: Donors were largely white British and mainly female; clonal diversity was possibly underestimated. Reports say nearly half of spike-specific TCRs go after unmutated variant regions. Dominant CD4 TCR responses targeted spike regions 160-218 and 743-854.

Produced via immunoSEQ multiplex PCR; TCRdb's table is partial and in-frame only. The sample comprises some 130,000 clones, 70% to 90% of which are singletons, and 2% to 2.5% rests with the top ten. Comment on this clone: Its antigen is not known.

The germline CDR1 and CDR2 sequences are SGHAT and FQNNGV. The J segment lost 0 bases and the V segment lost 5 bases, leaving 4 bases of the junction unmatched. The CDR3 consists of 15 residues. This chain connects TRBV11-2 to TRBJ1-3, with 7 bases that match TRBD1. Sequenced here: peripheral blood, sampled on day 0 of AZD1222 vaccination. The sequence came from an adult in good health. The CDR3 loop reads CASSVGQSSGNTIYF. The CDR3 nucleotides read TGTGCCAGCAGCGTGGGACAGAGCTCTGGAAACACCATATATTTT.